The 9 T cell receptor beta chains below were found in one sample sequenced in a study of T cell repertoires in cytomegalovirus infection. TCRdb fed the reads into MiXCR, producing one record per CDR3 protein. Seen here are just over 450,000 distinct CDR3 sequences, about 44% observed once, and the top ten hold just under 45%. No antigens are known for them. The starting material was cultured PBMCs, obtained from culture after CMV antigen stimulation. These TCRs come from a human donor in good health (CMV status not recorded). Some clones in this sample may be carry-over from other donors' samples.

This chain joins TRBV7-2 and TRBJ1-5, with 8 positions matching TRBD1. V was pared by 5 bases and J by 7 bases, with 13 bases of the junction left unmatched. Looked up from germline, CDR1 is SGHTA and CDR2 is FQGNSA. There are 16 residues in the CDR3. CDR3 sequence: CASSLRTGRLVQPQHF. In DNA form, the CDR3 reads TGTGCCAGCAGCCTGCGGACAGGGCGCTTGGTACAGCCCCAGCATTTT.

The sample holds a few counts of this clonotype. The genes are TRBV20-1 and TRBJ1-1; D is uncertain. The CDR3 is 13 amino acids. From germline, CDR1 is DFQATT and CDR2 SNEGSKA (reference sequence). Trimming cost V 0 bases and J 4 bases, with 9 bases left between them. CDR3: CSARDRETTEAFF. The CDR3 region has the DNA TGCAGTGCTAGAGATCGGGAAACCACTGAAGCTTTCTTT.

This clonotype has only one observation. This rearrangement joins TRBV6-5 to TRBJ2-1, with 13 bases fitting TRBD2. Germline CDR1 is MNHEY and CDR2 is SVGAGI. The CDR3 sequence is 17 residues long. V trimming: 5 bases; J trimming: 4 bases; junction bases outside the gene matches: 8. CDR3 sequence (DNA): TGTGCCAGCAGTACCTCCCGACTAGCGGGGGGTTACAATGAGCAGTTCTTC. This encodes CASSTSRLAGGYNEQFF.

V gene TRBV12-3 or TRBV12-4 combines with J gene TRBJ1-5; D may be TRBD1 (6 bases). Between the trimmed V and J ends, which lost 5 bases and 7 bases, there was a span of 15 bases. The CDR3 totals 14 residues. The CDR3 region has the DNA TGTGCCAGCAGTCCCCAGGGGCTCTCCCAGCCCCAGCATTTT. Translating gives CASSPQGLSQPQHF.

This clonotype was picked up a small number of times. The chain's CDR3 is CATGGTPSTDTQYF. As DNA, the CDR3 is TGTGCCACCGGAGGGACACCGAGCACAGATACGCAGTATTTT. The V and J genes are TRBV6-1 and TRBJ2-3; D is tentatively TRBD1 or TRBD2 (6 bases each). The CDR3 contains 14 residues. V shed 10 bases and J shed 0 bases, with 14 bases lying between them. Germline V lookup: CDR1 MNHNS, CDR2 SASEGT.

This clonotype was counted between two and nine times. The chain carries TRBV7-4 and TRBJ1-1; no clear D. The CDR3 consists of 13 residues. Germline V gene sequence: CDR1 SGHVT, CDR2 SQSDAQ. The V end lost 0 bases, the J end lost 3 bases, and 5 bases lay between the germline ends. This CDR3 reads CASSLAQYTEAFF. DNA of the CDR3: TGTGCCAGCAGCTTAGCTCAGTACACTGAAGCTTTCTTT.

Ten or more counts support this clonotype. This chain links TRBV7-2 with TRBJ2-3; unclear D gene. From germline, CDR1 is SGHTA and CDR2 FQGNSA. V was pared by 3 bases and J by 2 bases, with 9 bases between. The CDR3 is made up of 14 amino acids. In nucleotides, the CDR3 is TGTGCCAGCAGCTTTTTACTCAACACAGATACGCAGTATTTT. Translating gives CASSFLLNTDTQYF.

This clonotype was counted many times. The chain combines TRBV7-8 with TRBJ2-5, with 13 bases fitting TRBD2. Germline CDR1 is SGHVS and CDR2 is FQNEAQ. The V segment lost 8 bases and the J segment 5 bases; nucleotides outside the gene matches: 29. The CDR3 totals 22 residues. CDR3 sequence: CASQKKKLPGLAGRPGRETQYF. Written as DNA, the CDR3 is TGTGCCAGCCAAAAAAAGAAACTTCCGGGACTAGCGGGAAGGCCCGGGCGGGAGACCCAGTACTTC. Drawing the rest from reference TRBV7-8 and TRBJ2-5, the complete variable domain is GAGVSQSPRYKVAKRGQDVALRCDPISGHVSLFWYQQALGQGPEFLTYFQNEAQLDKSGLPSDRFFAERPEGSVSTLKIQRTQQEDSAVYLCASQKKKLPGLAGRPGRETQYFGPGTRLLVL.

The gene calls are TRBV28 and TRBJ1-4, with TRBD1 as a possible D gene (5 bases). In germline, CDR1 is MDHEN, CDR2 SYDVKM. Trimming removed 4 bases at V and 7 bases at J, with 13 bases between. There are 14 residues in the CDR3. CDR3 region: CASSSPGGGEKLFF. Here the CDR3 DNA reads TGTGCCAGCAGTTCCCCGGGGGGGGGTGAAAAACTGTTTTTT. Full variable domain (outside the CDR3, taken from reference TRBV28 and TRBJ1-4): DVKVTQSSRYLVKRTGEKVFLECVQDMDHENMFWYRQDPGLGLRLIYFSYDVKMKEKGDIPEGYSVSREKKERFSLILESASTNQTSMYLCASSSPGGGEKLFFGSGTQLSVL.